The source of this T cell receptor (beta chain) is a study of cytomegalovirus exposure and HLA in healthy donors. Generated by immunoSEQ multiplex PCR, the TCRdb table keeps only in-frame clones and is missing some. The sample shows over 75,000 clones, approximately 81% of them seen only once. The germline V gene has CDR1 SQVTM and CDR2 ANQGSEA. V lost 7 bases to trimming and J lost 6 bases, with 15 bases between them. CDR3 size: 13 residues. Material: PBMCs. V is TRBV29-1 and J is TRBJ2-2; D is ambiguous. The TCR sequence derives from a man aged 18 to 30 in good health and CMV-seropositive. The CDR3 is CSAVSGAAGELFF. In DNA form, the CDR3 reads TGCAGCGCAGTATCGGGTGCCGCCGGGGAGCTGTTTTTT.